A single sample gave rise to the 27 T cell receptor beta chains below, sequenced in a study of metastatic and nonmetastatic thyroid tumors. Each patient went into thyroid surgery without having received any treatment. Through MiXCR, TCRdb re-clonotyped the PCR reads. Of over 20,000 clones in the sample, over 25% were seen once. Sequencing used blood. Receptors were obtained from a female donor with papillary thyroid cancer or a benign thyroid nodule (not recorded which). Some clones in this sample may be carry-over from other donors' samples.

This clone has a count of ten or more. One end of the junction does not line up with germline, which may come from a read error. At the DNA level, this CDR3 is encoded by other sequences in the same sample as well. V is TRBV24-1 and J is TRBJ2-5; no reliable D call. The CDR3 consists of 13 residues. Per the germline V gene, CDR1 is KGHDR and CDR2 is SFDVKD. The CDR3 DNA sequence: TGTGCCACCAGTGATTACCATAAAGAGACTCAGTACTTC. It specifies CATSDYHKETQYF.

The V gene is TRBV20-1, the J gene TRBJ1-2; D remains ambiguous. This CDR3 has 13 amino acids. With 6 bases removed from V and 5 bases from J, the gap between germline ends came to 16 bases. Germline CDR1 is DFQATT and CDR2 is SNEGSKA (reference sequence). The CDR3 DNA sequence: TGCAGTGCGGTCCCCCCGGCCCATTATGGCTACACCTTC. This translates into CSAVPPAHYGYTF.

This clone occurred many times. The DNA of the CDR3 is TGTGCCAGCAGCTTAGACAGCAATCAGCCCCAGCATTTT. It is translated as CASSLDSNQPQHF. The chain carries TRBV7-8 and TRBJ1-5; no firm D call. The germline V gene encodes CDR1 SGHVS and CDR2 FQNEAQ. V was pared by 1 base and J by 1 base, with 2 bases between. This CDR3 has 13 residues. Full variable domain (remainder filled in from reference TRBV7-8 and TRBJ1-5): GAGVSQSPRYKVAKRGQDVALRCDPISGHVSLFWYQQALGQGPEFLTYFQNEAQLDKSGLPSDRFFAERPEGSVSTLKIQRTQQEDSAVYLCASSLDSNQPQHFGDGTRLSIL.

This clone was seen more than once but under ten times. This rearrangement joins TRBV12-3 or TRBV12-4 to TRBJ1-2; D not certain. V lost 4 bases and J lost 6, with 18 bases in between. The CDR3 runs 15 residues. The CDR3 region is CASSWEGIAWDGYTF. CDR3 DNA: TGTGCCAGCAGTTGGGAAGGTATTGCGTGGGATGGCTACACCTTC.

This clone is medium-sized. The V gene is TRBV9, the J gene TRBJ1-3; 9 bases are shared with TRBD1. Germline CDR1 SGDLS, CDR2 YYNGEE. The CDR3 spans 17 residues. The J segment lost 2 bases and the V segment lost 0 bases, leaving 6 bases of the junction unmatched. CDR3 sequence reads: CASSVEGQGIAGNTIYF. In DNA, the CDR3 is TGTGCCAGCAGCGTAGAGGGACAGGGAATAGCTGGAAACACCATATATTTT.

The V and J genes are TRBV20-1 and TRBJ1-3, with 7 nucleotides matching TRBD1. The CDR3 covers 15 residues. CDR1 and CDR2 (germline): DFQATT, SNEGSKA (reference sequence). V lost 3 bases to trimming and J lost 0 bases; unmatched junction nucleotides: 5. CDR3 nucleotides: TGCAGTGCTAGGGGGAGGGGGCTCTCTGGAAACACCATATATTTT. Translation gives CSARGRGLSGNTIYF.

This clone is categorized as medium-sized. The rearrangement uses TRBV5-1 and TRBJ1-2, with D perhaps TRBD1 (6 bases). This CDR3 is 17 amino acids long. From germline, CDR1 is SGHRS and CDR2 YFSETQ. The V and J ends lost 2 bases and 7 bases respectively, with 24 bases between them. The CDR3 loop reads CASSFGGSTPLGAGYTF. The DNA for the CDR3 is TGCGCCAGCAGCTTCGGAGGGTCTACCCCTTTGGGGGCTGGCTACACCTTC.

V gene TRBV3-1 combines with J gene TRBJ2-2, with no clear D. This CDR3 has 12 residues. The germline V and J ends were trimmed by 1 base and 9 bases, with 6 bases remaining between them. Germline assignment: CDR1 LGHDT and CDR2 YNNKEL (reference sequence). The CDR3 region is CASSQVSRELFF. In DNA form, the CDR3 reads TGTGCCAGCAGCCAAGTATCGAGGGAGCTGTTTTTT.

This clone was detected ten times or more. The CDR3 DNA is TGTGCCAGCAGCCCCTCGAGGGGAATGGGGCAGTTCTTC. Amino acid sequence: CASSPSRGMGQFF. The chain joins TRBV7-2 to TRBJ2-1; D is possibly TRBD1 or TRBD2 (5 bases each). Germline V gives CDR1 SGHTA, CDR2 FQGNSA. The CDR3 is 13 amino acids. Between the trimmed V and J ends, which lost 5 bases and 12 bases, there was a span of 17 bases.

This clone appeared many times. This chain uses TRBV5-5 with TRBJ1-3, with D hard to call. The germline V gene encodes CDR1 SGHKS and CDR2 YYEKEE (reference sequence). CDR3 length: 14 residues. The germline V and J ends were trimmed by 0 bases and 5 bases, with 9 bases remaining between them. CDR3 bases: TGTGCCAGCAGCTTGGTGGACGGACGAAACACCATATATTTT. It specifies CASSLVDGRNTIYF.

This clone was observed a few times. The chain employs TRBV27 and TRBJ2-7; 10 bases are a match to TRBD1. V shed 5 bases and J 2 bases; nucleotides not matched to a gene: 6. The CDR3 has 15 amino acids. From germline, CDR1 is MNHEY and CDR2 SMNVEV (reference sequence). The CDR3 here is CASSLMGQGTYEQYF. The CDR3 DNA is TGTGCCAGCAGTCTGATGGGACAGGGGACCTACGAGCAGTACTTC.

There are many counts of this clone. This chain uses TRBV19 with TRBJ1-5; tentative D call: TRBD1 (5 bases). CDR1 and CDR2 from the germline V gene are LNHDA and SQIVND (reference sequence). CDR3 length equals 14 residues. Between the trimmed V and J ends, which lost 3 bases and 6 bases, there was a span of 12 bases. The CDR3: CASSMGQAPQPQHF. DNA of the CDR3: TGTGCCAGTAGTATGGGGCAGGCCCCTCAGCCCCAGCATTTT.

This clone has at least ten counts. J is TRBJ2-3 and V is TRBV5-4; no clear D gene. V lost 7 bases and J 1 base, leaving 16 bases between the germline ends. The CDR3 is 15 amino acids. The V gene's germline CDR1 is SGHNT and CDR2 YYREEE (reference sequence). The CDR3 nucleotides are TGTGCCAGCTCTACAGCGTACGGCGGCACAGATACGCAGTATTTT. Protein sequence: CASSTAYGGTDTQYF.

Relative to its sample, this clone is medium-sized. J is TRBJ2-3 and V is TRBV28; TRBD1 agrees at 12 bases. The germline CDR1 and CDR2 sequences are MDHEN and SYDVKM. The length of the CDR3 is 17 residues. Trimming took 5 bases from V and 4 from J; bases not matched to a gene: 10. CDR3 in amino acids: CASSPPRDRGQSDTQYF. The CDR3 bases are TGTGCCAGCAGTCCGCCCCGGGACAGGGGGCAATCAGATACGCAGTATTTT.

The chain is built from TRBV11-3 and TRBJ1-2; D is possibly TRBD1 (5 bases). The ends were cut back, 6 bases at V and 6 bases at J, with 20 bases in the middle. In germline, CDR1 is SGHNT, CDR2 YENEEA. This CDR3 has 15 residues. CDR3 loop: CASRVGVRHTDGYTF. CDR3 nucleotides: TGTGCCAGCAGAGTGGGGGTCAGACATACGGATGGCTACACCTTC.

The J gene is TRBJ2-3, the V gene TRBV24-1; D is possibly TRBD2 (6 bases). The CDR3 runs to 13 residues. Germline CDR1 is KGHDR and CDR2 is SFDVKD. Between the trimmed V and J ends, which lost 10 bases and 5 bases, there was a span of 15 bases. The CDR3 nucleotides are TGTGCCACGCAGGGACTGGTCGGAGATACGCAGTATTTT. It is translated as CATQGLVGDTQYF.

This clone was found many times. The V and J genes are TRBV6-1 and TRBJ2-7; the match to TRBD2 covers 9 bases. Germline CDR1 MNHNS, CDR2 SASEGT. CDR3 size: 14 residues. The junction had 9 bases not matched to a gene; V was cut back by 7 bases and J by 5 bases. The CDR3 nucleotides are TGTGCCAGCACCATGCGGCGGGAGGGAAACGAGCAGTACTTC. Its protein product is CASTMRREGNEQYF.

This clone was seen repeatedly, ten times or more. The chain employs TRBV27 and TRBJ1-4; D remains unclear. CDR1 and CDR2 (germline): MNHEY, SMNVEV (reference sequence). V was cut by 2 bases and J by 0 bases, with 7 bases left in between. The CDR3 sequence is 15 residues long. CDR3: CASSLGLATNEKLFF. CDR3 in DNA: TGTGCCAGCAGTTTAGGATTAGCAACTAATGAAAAACTGTTTTTT.

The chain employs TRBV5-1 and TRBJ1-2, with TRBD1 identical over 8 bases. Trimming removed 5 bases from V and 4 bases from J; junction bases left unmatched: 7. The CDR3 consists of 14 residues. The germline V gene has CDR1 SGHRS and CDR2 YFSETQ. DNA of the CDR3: TGCGCCAGCAGGTATACCGGGACAGGCTATGGCTACACCTTC. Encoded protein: CASRYTGTGYGYTF.

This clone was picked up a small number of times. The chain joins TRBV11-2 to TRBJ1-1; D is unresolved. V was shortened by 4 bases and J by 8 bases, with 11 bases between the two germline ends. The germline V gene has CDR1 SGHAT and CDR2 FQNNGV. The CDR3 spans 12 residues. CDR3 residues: CASSSQSGEAFF. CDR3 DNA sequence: TGTGCCAGCAGCTCCCAGTCCGGGGAAGCTTTCTTT.

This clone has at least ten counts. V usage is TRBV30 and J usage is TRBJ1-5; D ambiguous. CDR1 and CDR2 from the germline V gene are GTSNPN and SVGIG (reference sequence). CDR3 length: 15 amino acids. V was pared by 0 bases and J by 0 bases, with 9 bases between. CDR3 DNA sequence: TGTGCCTGGAGTGTAGGAGATCATAGCAATCAGCCCCAGCATTTT. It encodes CAWSVGDHSNQPQHF.

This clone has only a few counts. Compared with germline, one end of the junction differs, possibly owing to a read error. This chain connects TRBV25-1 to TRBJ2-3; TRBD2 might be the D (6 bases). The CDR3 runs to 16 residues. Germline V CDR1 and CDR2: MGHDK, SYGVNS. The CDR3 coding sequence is TGTGCCGGCAGTGAGGAGGGGACGGTCTACACAGATACGCAGTATTTT. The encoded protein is CAGSEEGTVYTDTQYF.

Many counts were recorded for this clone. CDR3 protein: CSVEDRTGSYEQYF. As DNA, the CDR3 is TGCAGCGTTGAAGATCGGACAGGGTCCTACGAGCAGTACTTC. This chain uses TRBV29-1 with TRBJ2-7; TRBD1 matches 8 bases. The J segment lost 1 base and the V segment lost 0 bases, leaving 2 bases of the junction unmatched. Germline-derived CDR1 and CDR2 are SQVTM and ANQGSEA. The CDR3 runs to 14 residues.

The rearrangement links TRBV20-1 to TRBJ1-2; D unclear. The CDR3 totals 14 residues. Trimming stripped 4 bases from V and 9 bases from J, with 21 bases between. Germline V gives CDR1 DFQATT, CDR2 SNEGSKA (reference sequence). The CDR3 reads CSAIAFEWANSYTF. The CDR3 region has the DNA TGCAGTGCTATCGCATTCGAGTGGGCGAACAGCTACACCTTC.

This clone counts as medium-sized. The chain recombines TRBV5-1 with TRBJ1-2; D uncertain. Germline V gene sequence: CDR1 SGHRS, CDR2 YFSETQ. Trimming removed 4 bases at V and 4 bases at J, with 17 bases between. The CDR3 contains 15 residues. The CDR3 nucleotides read TGCGCCAGCAGCGGGGATTCGGGCGCCCCCTATGGCTACACCTTC. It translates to CASSGDSGAPYGYTF. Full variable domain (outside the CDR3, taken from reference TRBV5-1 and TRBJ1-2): KAGVTQTPRYLIKTRGQQVTLSCSPISGHRSVSWYQQTPGQGLQFLFEYFSETQRNKGNFPGRFSGRQFSNSRSEMNVSTLELGDSALYLCASSGDSGAPYGYTFGSGTRLTVV.

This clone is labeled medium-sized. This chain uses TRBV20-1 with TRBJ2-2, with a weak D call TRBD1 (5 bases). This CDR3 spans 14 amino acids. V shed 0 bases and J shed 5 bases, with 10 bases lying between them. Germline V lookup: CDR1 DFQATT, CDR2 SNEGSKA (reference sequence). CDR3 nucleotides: TGCAGTGCTAGAGATGTGGGGCGTACCGGGGAGCTGTTTTTT. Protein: CSARDVGRTGELFF.

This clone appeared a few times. CDR3 coding DNA: TGTGCCAGCAGTTTCCCTCACACAGATACGCAGTATTTT. It encodes CASSFPHTDTQYF. The chain uses TRBV27 and TRBJ2-3; D is unresolved. This CDR3 region has 13 residues. CDR1 is MNHEY, CDR2 SMNVEV, per germline (reference sequence). Trimming shortened V by 3 bases and J by 2 bases, and 6 bases separated the two germline ends.